These 17 T cell receptor beta chains were sequenced from one sample in a study of cytomegalovirus exposure and HLA in healthy donors. This PCR relied on a set of 60 Vbeta primers and 13 Jbeta primers. Some clones are missing from TCRdb's copy, which holds only in-frame ones; the method was immunoSEQ multiplex PCR. The sample contains 160,000 or so clones, 75% to 85% of which appear only once. The sample comprised PBMCs. All receptors derive from a middle-aged man in good health and CMV-seropositive.

This chain joins TRBV5-1 and TRBJ1-4, with unresolved D. V was trimmed by 0 bases and J by 0 bases, leaving 12 bases between them. The CDR3 extends over 17 amino acids. The germline CDR1 and CDR2 sequences are SGHRS and YFSETQ. CDR3 nucleotides: TGCGCCAGCAGCTTGGGGCGAGGGTCCGCAACTAATGAAAAACTGTTTTTT. Translating gives CASSLGRGSATNEKLFF.

This clone was counted a single time. The gene calls are TRBV19 and TRBJ1-1; D not resolved. Germline V gene sequence: CDR1 LNHDA, CDR2 SQIVND (reference sequence). V was shortened by 2 bases and J by 1 base, with 5 bases between the two germline ends. The CDR3 is 13 residues long. The CDR3 bases are TGTGCCAGTAGTATAACCGGGAACACTGAAGCTTTCTTT. Protein sequence: CASSITGNTEAFF.

The rearrangement links TRBV9 to TRBJ2-1, with TRBD2 matching over 16 bases. Trimming removed 3 bases from V and 7 bases from J; junction bases left unmatched: 13. There are 19 residues in the CDR3. Per germline, CDR1 SGDLS and CDR2 YYNGEE. In DNA, the CDR3 is TGTGCCAGCAGCGCTCCCGGGACTAGCGGGAGGGCAGTCATAAATGAGCAGTTCTTC. This gives the protein CASSAPGTSGRAVINEQFF.

V usage is TRBV15 and J usage is TRBJ2-4, with TRBD1 as a possible D gene (6 bases). The germline V gene encodes CDR1 LNHNV and CDR2 YYDKDF (reference sequence). The V end was cut by 4 bases, the J end by 1 base, with 11 bases between. The CDR3 consists of 15 residues. The CDR3 nucleotides are TGTGCCACCAGCAATACAGGGTCCGCCAAAAACATTCAGTACTTC. Its translation is CATSNTGSAKNIQYF.

The chain links TRBV10-2 to TRBJ2-1, with a weak D call TRBD1 (5 bases). The CDR3 runs 15 residues. In germline, CDR1 is WSHSY, CDR2 SAAADI. Trimming stripped 8 bases from V and 9 bases from J, with 23 bases between. For the CDR3, the DNA is TGCGCCAGCCGAAGGGGCCCCATCCGCGGCGGTGAGCAGTTCTTC. Translating gives CASRRGPIRGGEQFF.

The gene calls are TRBV5-6 and TRBJ1-1, with a weak D call TRBD1 (6 bases). The V end was cut by 0 bases, the J end by 1 base, with 7 bases between. The CDR3 extends over 14 amino acids. Germline V CDR1 and CDR2: SGHDT, YYEEEE. The CDR3 bases are TGTGCCAGCAGCTTGGGGACAGCGAACACTGAAGCTTTCTTT. Translating gives CASSLGTANTEAFF. Full variable domain (missing parts from reference TRBV5-6 and TRBJ1-1): DAGVTQSPTHLIKTRGQQVTLRCSPKSGHDTVSWYQQALGQGPQFIFQYYEEEERQRGNFPDRFSGHQFPNYSSELNVNALLLGDSALYLCASSLGTANTEAFFGQGTRLTVV.

The rearrangement joins TRBV7-8 to TRBJ2-3; D perhaps matches TRBD2 (6 bases). Per germline, CDR1 SGHVS and CDR2 FQNEAQ. The CDR3 has 18 residues. The V gene lost 6 bases and the J gene lost 0 bases, with 22 bases spanning the gap. This CDR3 reads CASSPTAGRASSTDTQYF. The CDR3 region has the DNA TGTGCCAGCAGTCCAACGGCGGGGCGAGCTTCTAGCACAGATACGCAGTATTTT. Using reference TRBV7-8 and TRBJ2-3 for the parts outside the CDR3, the full variable domain is GAGVSQSPRYKVAKRGQDVALRCDPISGHVSLFWYQQALGQGPEFLTYFQNEAQLDKSGLPSDRFFAERPEGSVSTLKIQRTQQEDSAVYLCASSPTAGRASSTDTQYFGPGTRLTVL.

The V and J genes are TRBV7-9 and TRBJ2-1; TRBD1 agrees at 7 bases. The CDR3 loop spans 16 amino acids. CDR1 and CDR2 from the germline V gene are SEHNR and FQNEAQ (reference sequence). Trimming took 5 bases from V and 6 from J; bases not matched to a gene: 13. CDR3 loop: CASSPKGASPGNEQFF. The CDR3 coding sequence is TGTGCCAGCAGCCCCAAGGGGGCCTCCCCGGGCAATGAGCAGTTCTTC.

The chain carries TRBV19 and TRBJ2-2; D gene unclear. Germline V lookup: CDR1 LNHDA, CDR2 SQIVND (reference sequence). Trimming shortened V by 5 bases and J by 2 bases, and 15 bases separated the two germline ends. CDR3 length: 16 residues. The CDR3 DNA sequence: TGTGCCAGTAGTGGCATCGCTCGACTTAACACCGGGGAGCTGTTTTTT. Encoded protein: CASSGIARLNTGELFF.

The chain links TRBV29-1 to TRBJ1-2; D perhaps matches TRBD1 (6 bases). Trimming took 0 bases from V and 4 from J, leaving 21 bases between them. CDR1 is SQVTM and CDR2 is ANQGSEA in the germline V gene. The CDR3 is 17 residues long. This CDR3 reads CSVEEAPRTATIYGYTF. The CDR3 nucleotides are TGCAGCGTTGAAGAAGCCCCACGGACAGCGACTATCTATGGCTACACCTTC.

This sequence joins TRBV7-3 and TRBJ2-5, with 10 bases that match TRBD2. Losses at the gene ends were 0 bases for V and 4 bases for J; bases not matched to a gene: 2. Germline CDR1 SGHTA, CDR2 FQGTGA. The CDR3 covers 15 residues. CDR3 amino acids: CASSLTGTSAETQYF. The CDR3, as DNA: TGTGCCAGCAGCTTAACCGGGACTAGCGCAGAGACCCAGTACTTC.

V and J are TRBV7-9 and TRBJ1-2; D possibly corresponds to TRBD1 (6 bases). The V and J ends lost 5 bases and 1 base respectively, with 14 bases between them. The CDR3 runs 15 residues. The germline V gene has CDR1 SEHNR and CDR2 FQNEAQ (reference sequence). Written as DNA, the CDR3 is TGTGCCAGCAGCCCGGGGAGACAGGTTAACTATGGCTACACCTTC. It specifies CASSPGRQVNYGYTF.

The chain carries TRBV10-3 and TRBJ2-7; tentatively, D is TRBD1 (5 bases). This CDR3 comprises 12 residues. Trimming left V 10 bases short and J 1 base short, with 11 bases between. The germline V gene has CDR1 ENHRY and CDR2 SYGVKD. DNA for the CDR3: TGTGCCACCGCGGACATTTCCTACGAGCAGTACTTC. It is translated as CATADISYEQYF.

This chain connects TRBV7-9 to TRBJ2-7, with a tentative D call TRBD2 (5 bases). Trimming took off 1 base at V and 6 bases at J, with 10 bases between the two ends. Germline CDR1 SEHNR, CDR2 FQNEAQ (reference sequence). CDR3 length: 13 amino acids. The CDR3 DNA sequence: TGTGCCAGCAGCTTAGGATCCGGAGGCGAGCAGTACTTC. The encoded protein is CASSLGSGGEQYF.

The genes are TRBV7-3 and TRBJ2-1, with 7 positions matching TRBD2. Losses at the gene ends were 0 bases for V and 5 bases for J; bases not matched to a gene: 1. Germline assignment: CDR1 SGHTA and CDR2 FQGTGA. This CDR3 spans 14 amino acids. The CDR3 nucleotides are TGTGCCAGCAGCTTAACGGGAGGGAACAATGAGCAGTTCTTC. Translating it yields CASSLTGGNNEQFF.

This clone was picked up a small number of times. V usage is TRBV5-6 and J usage is TRBJ2-5; 8 nucleotides line up with TRBD2. After removal of 0 bases from V and 5 bases from J, the junction contained 3 bases not matched to a gene. CDR1 and CDR2 from the germline V gene are SGHDT and YYEEEE. This CDR3 has 14 residues. The DNA for the CDR3 is TGTGCCAGCAGCTTGGCCGGGGGGGCCGAGACCCAGTACTTC. Translation gives CASSLAGGAETQYF. The variable domain in full, completed from reference TRBV5-6 and TRBJ2-5, reads DAGVTQSPTHLIKTRGQQVTLRCSPKSGHDTVSWYQQALGQGPQFIFQYYEEEERQRGNFPDRFSGHQFPNYSSELNVNALLLGDSALYLCASSLAGGAETQYFGPGTRLLVL.

This clone has only a few counts. This chain uses TRBV5-4 with TRBJ1-2; 9 nucleotides match TRBD1. From germline, CDR1 is SGHNT and CDR2 YYREEE (reference sequence). The CDR3 loop spans 15 amino acids. The V gene end was trimmed by 4 bases and the J gene end by 4 bases; junction bases not matched to a gene: 8. CDR3 sequence reads: CASSGDRGVTYGYTF. CDR3 DNA sequence: TGTGCCAGCAGCGGCGACAGGGGGGTTACCTATGGCTACACCTTC.